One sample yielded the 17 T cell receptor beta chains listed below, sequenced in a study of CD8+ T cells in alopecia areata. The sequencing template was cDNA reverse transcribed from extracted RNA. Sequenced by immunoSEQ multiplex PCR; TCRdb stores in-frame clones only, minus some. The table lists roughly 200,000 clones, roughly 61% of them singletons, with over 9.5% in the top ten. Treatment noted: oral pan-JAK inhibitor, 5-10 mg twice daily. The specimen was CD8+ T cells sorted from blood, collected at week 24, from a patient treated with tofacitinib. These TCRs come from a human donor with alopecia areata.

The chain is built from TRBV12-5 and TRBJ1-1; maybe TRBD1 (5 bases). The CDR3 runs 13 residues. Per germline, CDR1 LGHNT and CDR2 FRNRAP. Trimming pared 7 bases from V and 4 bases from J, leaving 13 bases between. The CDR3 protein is CASVGGVGTEAFF. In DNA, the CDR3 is TGTGCTAGTGTTGGGGGTGTGGGCACTGAAGCTTTCTTT.

The CDR3 DNA reads TGTGCCAGCAGCCCAACAGGGAATTCACCCCTCCACTTT. This sequence encodes CASSPTGNSPLHF. The chain couples TRBV9 to TRBJ1-6; D perhaps matches TRBD1 (6 bases). The CDR3 spans 13 residues. V lost 4 bases to trimming and J lost 7 bases, with 9 bases between them. CDR1 and CDR2 (germline): SGDLS, YYNGEE.

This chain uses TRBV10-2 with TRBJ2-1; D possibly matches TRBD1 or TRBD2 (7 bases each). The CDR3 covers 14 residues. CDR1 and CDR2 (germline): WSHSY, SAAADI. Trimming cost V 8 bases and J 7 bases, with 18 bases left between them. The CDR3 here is CASELNRGGNEQFF. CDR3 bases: TGCGCCAGCGAGCTGAACAGGGGAGGGAATGAGCAGTTCTTC.

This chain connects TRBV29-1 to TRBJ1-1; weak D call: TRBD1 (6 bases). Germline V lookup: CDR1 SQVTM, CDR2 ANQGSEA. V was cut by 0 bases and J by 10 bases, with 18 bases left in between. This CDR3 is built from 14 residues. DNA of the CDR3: TGCAGCGTTGAAGACTCCCAGGGGCGGGTCCGAGCTTTCTTT. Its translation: CSVEDSQGRVRAFF. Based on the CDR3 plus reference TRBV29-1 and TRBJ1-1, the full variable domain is SAVISQKPSRDICQRGTSLTIQCQVDSQVTMMFWYRQQPGQSLTLIATANQGSEATYESGFVIDKFPISRPNLTFSTLTVSNMSPEDSSIYLCSVEDSQGRVRAFFGQGTRLTVV.

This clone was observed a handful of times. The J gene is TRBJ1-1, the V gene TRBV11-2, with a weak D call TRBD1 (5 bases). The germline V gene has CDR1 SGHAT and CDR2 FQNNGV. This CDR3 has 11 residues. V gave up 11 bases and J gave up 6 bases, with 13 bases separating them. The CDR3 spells CAVSGGPEAFF. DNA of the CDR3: TGTGCCGTATCTGGGGGTCCTGAAGCTTTCTTT.

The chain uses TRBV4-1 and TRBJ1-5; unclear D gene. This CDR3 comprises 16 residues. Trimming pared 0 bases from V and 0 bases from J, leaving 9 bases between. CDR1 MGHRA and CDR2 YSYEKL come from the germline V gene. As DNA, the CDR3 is TGCGCCAGCAGCCAAGAGACCCACAATAGCAATCAGCCCCAGCATTTT. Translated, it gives CASSQETHNSNQPQHF.

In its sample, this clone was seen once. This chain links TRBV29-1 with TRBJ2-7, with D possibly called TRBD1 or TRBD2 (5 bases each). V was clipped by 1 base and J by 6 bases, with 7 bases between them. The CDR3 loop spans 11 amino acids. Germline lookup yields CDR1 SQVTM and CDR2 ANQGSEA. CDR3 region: CSVEAGTEQYF. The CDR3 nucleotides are TGCAGCGTTGAAGCAGGGACCGAGCAGTACTTC.

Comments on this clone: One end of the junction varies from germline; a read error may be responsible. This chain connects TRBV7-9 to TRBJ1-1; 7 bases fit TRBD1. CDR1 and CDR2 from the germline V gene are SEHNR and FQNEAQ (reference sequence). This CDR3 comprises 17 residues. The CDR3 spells CASSLDITGTENAEAFF. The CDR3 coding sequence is TGTGCCAGCAGCTTGGATATTACCGGGACAGAGAACGCTGAAGCTTTCTTT.

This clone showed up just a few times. In DNA form, the CDR3 reads TGCAGCGTCCCCTGGGGGTCATCGGGGGAGCAGTTCTTC. Its protein product is CSVPWGSSGEQFF. The V gene is TRBV29-1, the J gene TRBJ2-1; D assignment may be TRBD1 or TRBD2 (5 bases each). The germline V gene encodes CDR1 SQVTM and CDR2 ANQGSEA. This CDR3 is 13 amino acids long. Trimming took 6 bases from V and 10 from J, leaving 19 bases between them.

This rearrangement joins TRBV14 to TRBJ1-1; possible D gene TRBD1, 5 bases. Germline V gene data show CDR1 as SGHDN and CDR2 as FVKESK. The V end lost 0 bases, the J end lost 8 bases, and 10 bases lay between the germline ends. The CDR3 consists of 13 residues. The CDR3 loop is CASSQEWGREAFF. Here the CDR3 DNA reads TGTGCCAGCAGCCAAGAATGGGGCAGGGAAGCTTTCTTT.

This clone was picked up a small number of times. The DNA of the CDR3 is TGTGCCAGCAGCTTGGCCGACACTCCGGGAACCCAGTACTTC. Residues: CASSLADTPGTQYF. The J gene is TRBJ2-5, the V gene TRBV5-6; perhaps TRBD2 as D (5 bases). The CDR3 covers 14 residues. Germline values: CDR1 SGHDT, CDR2 YYEEEE. The V end lost 0 bases, the J end lost 8 bases, and 14 bases lay between the germline ends.

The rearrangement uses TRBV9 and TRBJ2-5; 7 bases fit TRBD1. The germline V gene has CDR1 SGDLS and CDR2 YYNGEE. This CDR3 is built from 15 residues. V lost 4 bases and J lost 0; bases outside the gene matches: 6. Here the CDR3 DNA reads TGTGCCAGCAGCCCATCAGGGACAGACCAAGAGACCCAGTACTTC. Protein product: CASSPSGTDQETQYF.

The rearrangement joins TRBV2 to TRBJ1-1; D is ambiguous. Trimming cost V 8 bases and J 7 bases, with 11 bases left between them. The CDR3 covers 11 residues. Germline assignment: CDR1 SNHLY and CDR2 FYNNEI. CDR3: CASWNRHEAFF. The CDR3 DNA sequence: TGTGCCAGCTGGAACAGACATGAAGCTTTCTTT.

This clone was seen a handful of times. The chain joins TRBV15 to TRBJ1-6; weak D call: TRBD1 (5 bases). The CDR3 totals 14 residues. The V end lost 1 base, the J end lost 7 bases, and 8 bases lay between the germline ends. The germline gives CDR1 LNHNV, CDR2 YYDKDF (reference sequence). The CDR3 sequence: CATSRAGFNSPLHF. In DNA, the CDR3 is TGTGCCACCAGCAGAGCAGGGTTCAATTCACCCCTCCACTTT.

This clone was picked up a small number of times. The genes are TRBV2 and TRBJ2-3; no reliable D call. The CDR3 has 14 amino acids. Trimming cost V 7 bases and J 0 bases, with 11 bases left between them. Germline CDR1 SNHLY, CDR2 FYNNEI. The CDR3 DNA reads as TGTGCCAGCAAAGGGCTAGTTAGCACAGATACGCAGTATTTT. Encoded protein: CASKGLVSTDTQYF.

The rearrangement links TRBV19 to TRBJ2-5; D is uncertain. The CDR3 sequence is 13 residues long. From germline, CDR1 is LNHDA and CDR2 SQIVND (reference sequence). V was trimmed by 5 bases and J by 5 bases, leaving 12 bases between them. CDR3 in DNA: TGTGCCAGTAGTCGAACTCCCGGCGAGACCCAGTACTTC. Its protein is CASSRTPGETQYF.

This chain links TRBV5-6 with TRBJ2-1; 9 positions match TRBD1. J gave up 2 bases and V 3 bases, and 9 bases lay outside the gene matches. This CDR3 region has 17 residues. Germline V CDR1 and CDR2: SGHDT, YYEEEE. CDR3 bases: TGTGCCAGCAGCTCACAGGGGGCCCCTGCTACCTACAATGAGCAGTTCTTC. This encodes CASSSQGAPATYNEQFF.